This TCR beta chain was found in a study of cytomegalovirus exposure and HLA in healthy donors. Whole-study findings and limits: What a later analysis showed was that several of the most significant clusters appeared linked to common viral pathogens. A later analysis revealed that TCR association rates differed between HLA loci, peaking at DRB1 and bottoming out at HLA-C. Data from an earlier analysis indicated that most TCR beta V segments were productive either about 87% or about 30% of the time.

Note on this clone: Its antigen is unidentified.

Healthy donors of bone marrow made up the group. With 60 Vbeta and 13 Jbeta primers, the PCR was carried out. Assay: immunoSEQ multiplex PCR; the TCRdb copy retains only in-frame clones and omits some. The table shows tens of thousands of clones, with about 77% occurring only once. The germline CDR1 and CDR2 sequences are SGHTA and FQGTGA. The CDR3 runs 14 residues. With 1 base removed from V and 5 bases from J, the gap between germline ends came to 12 bases. This TCR was recovered from a man aged 40-50 years in good health and CMV-seronegative. The sequenced sample was PBMCs. The chain has TRBV7-3 and TRBJ2-7, with D unresolved. CDR3 nucleotides: TGTGCCAGCAGCTTAATGGGCCCCTTGGACGAGCAGTACTTC. Its protein product is CASSLMGPLDEQYF. The full variable domain, with the rest looked up from reference TRBV7-3 and TRBJ2-7, is GAGVSQTPSNKVTEKGKYVELRCDPISGHTALYWYRQSLGQGPEFLIYFQGTGAADDSGLPNDRFFAVRPEGSVSTLKIQRTERGDSAVYLCASSLMGPLDEQYFGPGTRLTVT.